This TCR beta chain was recovered during a study of T cell responses to AZD1222 COVID-19 vaccine. Broader study findings: White British donors predominated, females outnumbered males, and clonal diversity was possibly underestimated. Seropositive status at baseline applied to only a handful of AZD1222 recipients. Nearly half of spike-specific TCRs reportedly target unmutated variant regions. There were vaccine-associated CD4 TCRs across spike, dominant at 160-218 and 743-854.

A note on this clone: Its antigen remains unknown.

The method was immunoSEQ multiplex PCR; TCRdb's version includes in-frame clones alone and lacks a portion of them. The sample contains around 160,000 clones, about 93% of which appear only once. J was trimmed by 1 base and V by 1 base; bases with no gene match: 13. Germline CDR1 is SGHTA and CDR2 is FQGNSA. The CDR3 is made up of 19 amino acids. This receptor was taken from an adult in good health. This specimen consisted of peripheral blood, obtained on day 0 of AZD1222 vaccination. This sequence joins TRBV7-2 and TRBJ2-7; 10 positions agree with TRBD2. CDR3 in amino acids: CASSLETQGLAGVSYEQYF. The CDR3 nucleotides read TGTGCCAGCAGCTTAGAGACCCAGGGGCTAGCGGGAGTTTCCTACGAGCAGTACTTC.